One and the same sample provided the 22 T cell receptor beta chains below, sequenced in a study of control samples from healthy donors and cancer patients. Only in-frame clones appear in the TCRdb table, and some are missing; sequencing was by immunoSEQ multiplex PCR. The table shows about 200,000 clones, with over 80% occurring only once. The sample was blood. The receptors derive from a man aged 25-45 years in good health.

As to this clone: This CDR3 is also generated by other DNA sequences in the sample. V gene TRBV7-9 combines with J gene TRBJ2-7; TRBD1 is a possible D gene (6 bases). This CDR3 has 12 residues. The germline V and J ends were trimmed by 4 bases and 3 bases, with 7 bases remaining between them. Germline CDR1 is SEHNR and CDR2 is FQNEAQ (reference sequence). The CDR3 loop reads CASSSQGYEQYF. The DNA of the CDR3 is TGTGCCAGCAGCTCACAGGGCTACGAGCAGTACTTC.

V and J are TRBV27 and TRBJ2-1, with TRBD1 as a possible D gene (5 bases). The germline V and J ends were trimmed by 6 bases and 2 bases, with 14 bases remaining between them. Germline CDR1 reads MNHEY; CDR2 reads SMNVEV (reference sequence). There are 15 residues in the CDR3. As DNA, the CDR3 is TGTGCCAGCAGAATAAGACAGCAGACCTACAATGAGCAGTTCTTC. Translated, it gives CASRIRQQTYNEQFF.

This chain joins TRBV29-1 and TRBJ2-7; D remains ambiguous. V was pared by 6 bases and J by 2 bases, with 5 bases between. The CDR3 runs to 10 residues. Germline assignment: CDR1 SQVTM and CDR2 ANQGSEA. The CDR3 here is CSVFTYEQYF. CDR3 nucleotides: TGCAGCGTCTTCACCTACGAGCAGTACTTC.

V and J are TRBV6-1 and TRBJ2-3, with 7 bases lining up with TRBD2. Germline V CDR1 and CDR2: MNHNS, SASEGT. The V and J ends lost 4 bases and 2 bases, in that order; junction bases with no gene match: 3. The CDR3 consists of 14 residues. The CDR3 coding sequence is TGTGCCAGCAGTGCAGCGGGACTCACAGATACGCAGTATTTT. Its translation: CASSAAGLTDTQYF.

The V call is TRBV1, the J call TRBJ2-2; the D call TRBD2 from the table was never checked on the DNA. TRBV1 is an annotated pseudogene. The CDR3 consists of 15 residues. This CDR3 is CTSRRSGGATGELFF. The CDR3 DNA reads as TGCACCAGCAGGAGGAGCGGGGGGGCGACCGGGGAGCTGTTTTTT.

This chain links TRBV7-9 with TRBJ1-5; 8 positions agree with TRBD1. Trimming cost V 5 bases and J 0 bases; bases outside gene matches: 15. This CDR3 spans 19 amino acids. Germline CDR1 SEHNR, CDR2 FQNEAQ (reference sequence). The CDR3 here is CASSLPTVIQGDSNQPQHF. Here the CDR3 DNA reads TGTGCCAGCAGCCTCCCCACGGTAATACAGGGGGATAGCAATCAGCCCCAGCATTTT. Full variable domain (outside the CDR3, taken from reference TRBV7-9 and TRBJ1-5): DTGVSQNPRHKITKRGQNVTFRCDPISEHNRLYWYRQTLGQGPEFLTYFQNEAQLEKSRLLSDRFSAERPKGSFSTLEIQRTEQGDSAMYLCASSLPTVIQGDSNQPQHFGDGTRLSIL.

The chain couples TRBV6-5 to TRBJ2-1; D is perhaps TRBD1 (7 bases). Germline assignment: CDR1 MNHEY and CDR2 SVGAGI. Deletions cut 6 bases from V and 0 bases from J, with 12 bases between. The length of the CDR3 is 15 residues. The chain's CDR3 is CASREGQSSYNEQFF. As DNA, the CDR3 is TGTGCCAGCAGGGAGGGACAGAGCTCCTACAATGAGCAGTTCTTC.

The rearrangement links TRBV30 to TRBJ1-2; D might be TRBD1 (6 bases). With 5 bases removed from V and 8 bases from J, the gap between germline ends came to 18 bases. Germline V gene sequence: CDR1 GTSNPN, CDR2 SVGIG (reference sequence). This CDR3 spans 13 amino acids. The CDR3 DNA follows: TGTGCCTGGTCCCCGGGACAAGCTGGGGGCTACACCTTC. It yields the protein CAWSPGQAGGYTF.

The V gene is TRBV4-1, the J gene TRBJ2-1; 7 positions agree with TRBD1. The CDR3 covers 18 residues. Germline CDR1 and CDR2: MGHRA and YSYEKL. V was clipped by 3 bases and J by 1 base; unmatched bases: 12. The DNA for the CDR3 is TGCGCCAGCAGCCACCCATCGACAGGGATCGGATCCTACAATGAGCAGTTCTTC. The encoded protein is CASSHPSTGIGSYNEQFF.

This clone was seen just once. V usage is TRBV12-3 or TRBV12-4 and J usage is TRBJ2-1, with 7 positions matching TRBD1. V shed 6 bases and J 10 bases; nucleotides not matched to a gene: 6. The CDR3 length is 12 residues. The chain's CDR3 is CASSRQGYEQFF. The CDR3 nucleotides are TGTGCCAGCAGCCGACAGGGATACGAGCAGTTCTTC.

The gene calls are TRBV9 and TRBJ1-2, with TRBD1 identical over 8 bases. J lost 2 bases, V lost 2 bases, and 2 bases had no gene match. Germline V lookup: CDR1 SGDLS, CDR2 YYNGEE. The CDR3 has 14 residues. CDR3 DNA: TGTGCCAGCAGCGTTACAGGGGGGAACTATGGCTACACCTTC. Protein sequence: CASSVTGGNYGYTF.

The chain employs TRBV4-1 and TRBJ1-1; a weak D match, TRBD1 (6 bases). CDR1 and CDR2 (germline): MGHRA, YSYEKL. Trimming removed 1 base from V and 2 bases from J, with 29 bases in between. The CDR3 spans 21 residues. The CDR3 spells CASSQGLGFTGMKLYNTEAFF. DNA for the CDR3: TGCGCCAGCAGCCAAGGTTTAGGGTTCACAGGGATGAAACTCTACAACACTGAAGCTTTCTTT.

The rearrangement links TRBV27 to TRBJ1-1; 7 bases fit TRBD1. CDR3 length equals 16 residues. Germline CDR1 and CDR2: MNHEY and SMNVEV (reference sequence). J was trimmed by 3 bases and V by 8 bases; bases with no gene match: 15. The CDR3 spells CASRPGGLDSDTEAFF. The CDR3 DNA is TGTGCCAGCCGCCCAGGGGGGCTAGACTCGGACACTGAAGCTTTCTTT.

The chain uses TRBV30 and TRBJ1-3; D is possibly TRBD1 (5 bases). The V and J ends lost 5 bases and 0 bases respectively, with 8 bases between them. CDR1 is GTSNPN, CDR2 SVGIG, per germline (reference sequence). The CDR3 extends over 13 amino acids. CDR3 nucleotides: TGTGCCTGGGCAACAGGCTCTGGAAACACCATATATTTT. Translated, it gives CAWATGSGNTIYF.

This clone has a single count. The chain joins TRBV2 to TRBJ2-7; D is possibly TRBD1 or TRBD2 (5 bases each). The germline gives CDR1 SNHLY, CDR2 FYNNEI. The CDR3 extends over 13 amino acids. V was pared by 9 bases and J by 2 bases, with 14 bases between. CDR3 coding DNA: TGTGCCAGGAACGGGGCGGGCCCCTACGAGCAGTACTTC. Its protein is CARNGAGPYEQYF.

The chain links TRBV11-3 to TRBJ2-1, with D hard to call. Germline CDR1 is SGHNT and CDR2 is YENEEA. The V and J ends lost 2 bases and 4 bases respectively, with 9 bases between them. The CDR3 totals 14 residues. The CDR3, as DNA: TGTGCCAGCAGCTTATCGCCCGGATACAATGAGCAGTTCTTC. This encodes CASSLSPGYNEQFF.

The V gene is TRBV23-1, the J gene TRBJ2-2; 9 bases match TRBD1. TRBV23-1 is an ORF for which the function is uncertain. V trimming: 4 bases; J trimming: 7 bases; junction bases outside the gene matches: 19. CDR3 size: 19 residues. The CDR3 region has the DNA TGCGCCAGCAGTCTGCCGGGGACAGGGCAGTATTCCCGGGGCGGGGAGCTGTTTTTT. This sequence encodes CASSLPGTGQYSRGGELFF.

This clone was detected only once. This chain links TRBV5-3 with TRBJ1-5; possible D gene TRBD1, 5 bases. TRBV5-3 is noted as an ORF with a role that remains uncertain. CDR3 length: 16 residues. The V end was cut by 1 base, the J end by 1 base, with 12 bases between. CDR3 DNA: TGTGCCAGAAGCTTGACAGGTCATAAAAGCAATCAGCCCCAGCATTTT. Translating gives CARSLTGHKSNQPQHF.

The chain links TRBV5-8 to TRBJ1-4; the match to TRBD1 covers 7 bases. In germline, CDR1 is SGHTS, CDR2 YDEGEE. V gave up 0 bases and J gave up 8 bases; unmatched junction bases: 10. The CDR3 has 16 amino acids. CDR3 amino acids: CASSLGPRDRDEKLFF. In DNA form, the CDR3 reads TGTGCCAGCAGCTTGGGGCCTCGGGACAGAGACGAAAAACTGTTTTTT.

Only a few counts were recorded for this clone. The chain combines TRBV19 with TRBJ2-3; 13 nucleotides align to TRBD2. This CDR3 comprises 17 residues. Per germline, CDR1 LNHDA and CDR2 SQIVND (reference sequence). V lost 4 bases, J lost 6 bases, and 10 bases stayed unmatched. CDR3 in DNA: TGTGCCAGTAGTACTTTACTAGCGGGGGGGCTCGATGATACGCAGTATTTT. It yields the protein CASSTLLAGGLDDTQYF.

The chain is built from TRBV9 and TRBJ2-1; the match to TRBD1 covers 7 bases. The CDR3 is 15 amino acids. V shed 4 bases, J shed 1 base, and the junction held 5 bases outside the gene matches. Per the germline V gene, CDR1 is SGDLS and CDR2 is YYNGEE. The DNA for the CDR3 is TGTGCCAGCAGCCCACAGGGGCAATCCTACAATGAGCAGTTCTTC. Translating gives CASSPQGQSYNEQFF.

This chain joins TRBV3-1 (or the pseudogene TRBV3-2) and TRBJ2-1, with 9 nucleotides matching TRBD2. The CDR3 runs 16 residues. V shed 0 bases and J 2 bases; nucleotides not matched to a gene: 2. CDR1 and CDR2 from the germline V gene are LGHDT and YNNKEL (reference sequence). The CDR3 reads CASSQERGGPYNEQFF. DNA of the CDR3: TGTGCCAGCAGCCAAGAGCGGGGGGGACCCTACAATGAGCAGTTCTTC.